The T cell receptor (beta chain) under discussion was sequenced for a study of patients and donors after allogeneic stem cell transplantation. From germline, CDR1 is SGHRS and CDR2 YFSETQ. This CDR3 has 14 amino acids. V dropped 5 bases and J dropped 5 bases, with 16 bases sitting between them. Each CDR3 protein gets one entry after TCRdb re-called the RT-PCR reads with MiXCR. The sample includes hundreds of thousands of distinct CDR3 sequences, about 38% of them seen just once. The table lists this clonotype with many counts. Source material: blood, either unsorted or a sorted T cell fraction (not recorded which). The TCR sequence derives from a human donor who was either an allogeneic HSCT recipient or a stem cell or donor lymphocyte infusion donor (not recorded which). It is not recorded whose cells these are; they may come from a transplant donor. This chain links TRBV5-1 with TRBJ1-1; D is perhaps TRBD1 (5 bases). The CDR3 is CASRGPLGGTEAFF. The CDR3 DNA reads TGCGCCAGCAGGGGGCCCCTCGGTGGGACTGAAGCTTTCTTT.